This T cell receptor (beta chain) was observed in a study of blood T cell repertoires in COVID-19. Germline CDR1 and CDR2: KGHDR and SFDVKD. V lost 9 bases to trimming and J lost 4 bases; unmatched junction nucleotides: 8. The CDR3 totals 15 residues. This clone was seen a handful of times. The method was immunoSEQ multiplex PCR; TCRdb's version includes in-frame clones alone and lacks a portion of them. The sample contains about 73,000 clones, around 70% of which appear only once. The receptor was derived from a man between 60 and 75 years old with acute or convalescent COVID-19. What was sequenced was peripheral blood. The gene calls are TRBV24-1 and TRBJ2-5, with 12 bases fitting TRBD2. The CDR3 is CATGRTSGAGETQYF. The DNA of the CDR3 is TGTGCCACCGGAAGGACTAGCGGGGCGGGAGAGACCCAGTACTTC.